Detailed here is one T cell receptor beta chain. These data come from a study of control samples from healthy donors and cancer patients. Trimming took 0 bases from V and 4 from J, leaving 10 bases between them. This CDR3 has 15 residues. Germline V gives CDR1 SGHTA, CDR2 FQGNSA. TCRdb's copy holds only in-frame clones and misses some; the assay was immunoSEQ multiplex PCR. The data show about 22,000 clones, roughly 83% seen once. The chain recombines TRBV7-2 with TRBJ1-3; perhaps TRBD1 as D (6 bases). The specimen sequenced was PBMCs. The clonotype comes from a man between 60 and 70 years old with head and neck cancer. The CDR3 loop reads CASSLATGSGNTIYF. The CDR3 DNA is TGTGCCAGCAGCTTAGCGACAGGATCAGGAAACACCATATATTTT.